One sample yielded the 4 T cell receptor beta chains listed below, sequenced in a study of technical replicates of blood from a handful of donors. Using immunoSEQ multiplex PCR, the repertoire was profiled, and TCRdb retains in-frame clones only, with some absent. The sample includes 65,000 to 95,000 clones, 95% to 98% of them seen just once. The sequencing input was T cells isolated from PBMCs. All receptors derive from a human donor in good health.

The chain combines TRBV28 with TRBJ1-3; TRBD1 might be the D (6 bases). The V gene's germline CDR1 is MDHEN and CDR2 SYDVKM. Trimming removed 10 bases at V and 2 bases at J, with 15 bases between. The CDR3 covers 14 residues. CDR3 amino acids: CATYQGKAGNTIYF. The CDR3 DNA reads as TGTGCCACCTATCAGGGGAAGGCTGGAAACACCATATATTTT. The variable domain in full, completed from reference TRBV28 and TRBJ1-3, reads DVKVTQSSRYLVKRTGEKVFLECVQDMDHENMFWYRQDPGLGLRLIYFSYDVKMKEKGDIPEGYSVSREKKERFSLILESASTNQTSMYLCATYQGKAGNTIYFGEGSWLTVV.

The V call is TRBV2, the J call TRBJ2-3, with 7 bases fitting TRBD1. In germline, CDR1 is SNHLY, CDR2 FYNNEI. CDR3 size: 17 residues. V lost 9 bases and J lost 2; bases outside the gene matches: 17. CDR3 nucleotide sequence: TGTGCCAGTAGACCCCCTTCCACAGGGGTCAACACAGATACGCAGTATTTT. It is translated as CASRPPSTGVNTDTQYF. The entire variable domain, with the rest obtained from reference TRBV2 and TRBJ2-3, is as follows: EPEVTQTPSHQVTQMGQEVILRCVPISNHLYFYWYRQILGQKVEFLVSFYNNEISEKSEIFDDQFSVERPDGSNFTLKIRSTKLEDSAMYFCASRPPSTGVNTDTQYFGPGTRLTVL.

This clone was detected once. The chain has TRBV18 and TRBJ1-3; 8 nucleotides agree with TRBD1. The V gene's germline CDR1 is KGHSH and CDR2 LQKENI. V gave up 2 bases and J gave up 3 bases; unmatched junction bases: 6. The CDR3 has 16 amino acids. CDR3 sequence: CASSPAQGAGGNTIYF. As DNA, the CDR3 is TGTGCCAGCTCACCAGCCCAGGGGGCCGGTGGAAACACCATATATTTT.

The chain couples TRBV28 to TRBJ2-7, with TRBD2 matching 10 bases. The germline V gene has CDR1 MDHEN and CDR2 SYDVKM. After removal of 3 bases from V and 7 bases from J, the junction contained 9 bases not matched to a gene. The CDR3 is made up of 15 amino acids. CDR3 DNA: TGTGCCAGCAGTTTTTTAGCGGGAGGTTTAGAAGAGCAGTACTTC. This translates into CASSFLAGGLEEQYF.